This T cell receptor beta chain was captured in a study of cytomegalovirus exposure and HLA in healthy donors (dated by TCRdb to the late 2010s). For the study in its entirety: According to an earlier analysis of 587 of the donors, about 180 million T cells yielded over 90 million unique TCR beta sequences and 276 Gb of sequence data. An early release that covered 500 to 800 HLA-typed donors contained approximately 300 gigabases of sequencing data and around 80 million unique TCR sequences. The genetic ancestry cluster associated with self-reported Caucasian donors included roughly four fifths of the approximately 430 genotyped donors. The study was designed to test whether signatures of past pathogen exposure could be identified by cataloging public T cell receptors. The study profiled the T cell repertoires of hundreds of subjects by immunosequencing and related them to cytomegalovirus serostatus. Besides the first cohort of under 700 subjects, a separate validation cohort made up of around 120 different subjects was used. The study combined high-throughput TCR immunosequencing, statistical association of individual TCRs with disease status, and machine learning to predict cytomegalovirus infection status. A later analysis re-examined previously published TCR beta repertoires from over 500 donors and added high-resolution HLA genotyping to investigate patterns of TCR occurrence. Rather than drawing on any new phenotypic data, the later analysis identified candidate immune exposures from TCR beta sequences and the way those sequences occurred across donors. An earlier analysis of 587 of the donors used high-throughput TCR beta sequencing to judge whether each TCR beta V gene segment behaved as functional or pseudogenic. Donor age, sex, ethnicity and CMV serostatus were compiled together with the repertoire data. A later genetic analysis used genome-wide SNP genotypes for about three fifths of the 666 donors, treating that subset as a discovery cohort. Every repertoire in the discovery cohort had been generated on one and the same sequencing platform. Both class I and class II loci were covered by HLA typing, at four-digit resolution. Typing coverage differed by locus: A, B, C, DRB1 and DQB1 were typed in about 620-640 donors, DQA1 in roughly 510, DPA1 in some 570, and DPB1 in 472. Several DR-DQ haplotypes were treated as single units for association and clustering because of strong linkage in the cohort. On average, roughly 240,000 unique TCR beta nucleotide sequences were sequenced per donor among more than 350 genotyped donors of the cohort, with roughly 18% of those sequences being non-productive.

As to this clone: It has no known antigen specificity. Base quality data are lacking; no much larger clone is found one base away.

CDR1 and CDR2 are read off the germline V gene (reference sequence) as MNHEY and SMNVEV. At the junction V is shortened by 5 bases and J by 7 bases; bases outside the gene matches: 8. The CDR3 covers 15 residues, taking in both the cysteine and the phenylalanine. The read is trimmed to its CDR3 DNA, 45 bases read in frame from base 1. Beyond this particular receptor, the publication reports: Several of the top co-occurrence clusters appeared to be linked to parvovirus B19, influenza, CMV and Epstein-Barr virus, according to a later analysis. The study gave a list of under 200 TCR beta chains associated with cytomegalovirus. The classifier was reported to diagnose cytomegalovirus status with high specificity and sensitivity in both the original cohort and the validation cohort. Linkage disequilibrium might explain the correlated functional status among segregating V segments, but an unknown experimental factor could not be excluded. A group of highly shared sequence variants was considered likely to be a technical artifact of the sequencing pipeline. Assigning TCR associations to individual alleles was difficult when HLA alleles, especially DR and DQ, strongly co-occurred. Most CMV-associated TCR beta chains appeared to be HLA-restricted in a later analysis, and the HLA associations seemed to be driven largely by CMV exposure. Three of the identified cytomegalovirus-associated TCR beta chains were confirmed in vitro to be specific for cytomegalovirus antigens. The cohort was sequenced for TCR beta chains only, and without alpha or paired-chain data the features that could be detected were limited. Sequencing depth was assumed to be roughly uniform across donors in the presence/absence analyses, though that assumption may not hold. It was suggested by the authors that the approach could potentially be generalized to other disease states and immunological phenotypes. Because HLA typing was unavailable for some donors at each locus, only the typed subset was used in association tests. A later analysis found that TCR association rates varied across HLA loci, with DRB1 alleles showing the most associated TCRs and HLA-C alleles the fewest. Compared with the approximately 710-donor mean, donors in an Asian-associated ancestry cluster had fewer N-insertions in productive TCRs, according to a later genetic analysis. The 87-base-pair reads could not distinguish some IMGT-functional V segments, including TRBV6-2 and TRBV6-3, so those segments were excluded. While some public TCRs were present in many individuals, most TCR sequences turned up only very rarely across donors. About 15 rarely observed V segments, including chromosome 9 orphons, were excluded from the earlier analysis of several hundred of the donors because counts were too low. CMV serostatus was the only immune exposure information available for the cohort. A further reported finding was that TCR beta sequences accurately predicted the HLA-A and HLA-B alleles for most subjects in the first cohort. V-gene and J-gene trimming of TCR beta chains was associated with a missense DCLRE1C variant in a later genetic analysis, and the association was replicated in an independent cohort. A later analysis associated around 16,000 TCR beta sequences with specific HLA alleles at a false discovery rate of 0.05. In a later analysis, HLA-associated TCR beta chains were found to be more clonally expanded and to have lower generation probabilities than equally common non-associated chains. Broadly in line with IMGT annotations, most TCR beta V segments showed up in productive rearrangements about 87% or about 30% of the time in an earlier analysis of a few hundred of the donors.

The cohort comprised hundreds of healthy bone marrow donors. At the time of sampling, every cohort member was nominally healthy, though immune exposures that went unrecorded were likely present. The donor tested CMV seropositive and was one of the 289 seropositive cohort members. A peripheral blood sample was collected from each donor, and TCR beta sequencing was performed on peripheral blood mononuclear cells. The Qiagen DNeasy Blood Extraction Kit was used to extract genomic DNA from the blood cell samples. The library was built by means of the immunoSEQ multiplex PCR assay. For the multiplex PCR, a mixture combining 60 forward primers for TCR Vbeta segments and 13 reverse primers for TCR Jbeta segments was used. Amplification of the CDR3 region of rearranged TCR beta genes was performed with a multiplex PCR assay on genomic DNA. Amplified TCR beta libraries were sequenced as 87-base-pair reads on the Illumina HiSeq System. Turning to the authors' computational methods: Across the 500 to 750 repertoires, a later analysis counted tens of millions of unique TCR beta chains, roughly 11 million of which were shared by at least two donors. To remove PCR and sequencing errors, raw reads were error-corrected and collapsed into unique sequences using a nearest-neighbor algorithm that merged closely related sequences. Alignment of CDR3 sequences to IMGT reference sequences was used to assign V, D and J gene segments. For a sequence to be retained, a match of at least six nucleotides to both a V gene segment and a J gene segment was required. Rearrangements were classified as productive when the CDR3 lacked stop codons and remained in frame with V and J, and all other rearrangements were classified as non-productive. CDR3 was defined by IMGT convention, running from the second conserved V-encoded cysteine to the conserved J-encoded phenylalanine. The earlier analysis of fewer than 750 of the donors excluded sequences that lacked an unambiguous match to a single V gene segment. An earlier analysis of almost 600 of the donors classified V segments as functional when productive rearrangements were above 56.7% and as segregating when the standard deviation between donors was above 5%. To diagnose cytomegalovirus status from the catalog of TCR beta chain sequences, a statistical classification framework was built. In a later analysis, TCR nucleotide sequences were compared against IMGT/GENE-DB human TR gene sequences so that V and J genes could be assigned. In a later analysis, CDR3 sequences and most-parsimonious VDJ recombination scenarios were assigned using the TCRdist pipeline. In a later analysis, every TCR beta chain was defined by the combination of its CDR3 amino acid sequence and its V-gene family, and reads without a unique V-gene family were dropped. As a way to deal with suspected cross-contamination and a sequencing artifact, a later analysis dropped 592 nucleotide sequences that were highly shared and had low generation probability. A later analysis calculated a clonal expansion index for each public chain from normalized within-repertoire ranks of inferred template counts. A later analysis computed generation probabilities with a VDJ recombination model fitted to out-of-frame rearrangements, and checked the results against IGoR. Hypergeometric tests were used in a later analysis to score TCR-TCR, TCR-HLA and TCR-CMV co-occurrence, with a repertoire-size bias correction applied to the TCR pairs. False discovery rates were estimated in a later analysis by permuting HLA or CMV assignments 20 times. In a later analysis, co-occurring TCRs were grouped with DBSCAN, and TCRdist sequence similarity was added when clustering was performed within HLA-allele-positive subsets. Repertoires with fewer than 30,000 or more than 120,000 public chains, plus five repertoires with anomalous nucleotide sharing, were excluded from co-occurrence clustering. The table comes from immuneACCESS by way of TCRdb, which keeps in-frame sequences with V and J called. Part of the clones is missing from these tables; in studies checked, under half for an unresolved V gene and the rest for unknown reasons. Clone size and V and J calls were adopted from that table, with D and trimming inferred from the DNA. The sample table holds more than 90,000 clones, of which under 85% were seen once. 4.8% of the sample lies in the top ten.

The V gene is TRBV27 and the J gene is TRBJ2-1, and 10 bases in between align with TRBD1. The sequence was collected from a man aged 25-45 years in good health and CMV-seropositive. Material: PBMCs. The DNA sequence follows: TGTGCCAGCAGTCGAGACAGGGGGCGCCGAAATGAGCAGTTCTTC. Translation gives CASSRDRGRRNEQFF.